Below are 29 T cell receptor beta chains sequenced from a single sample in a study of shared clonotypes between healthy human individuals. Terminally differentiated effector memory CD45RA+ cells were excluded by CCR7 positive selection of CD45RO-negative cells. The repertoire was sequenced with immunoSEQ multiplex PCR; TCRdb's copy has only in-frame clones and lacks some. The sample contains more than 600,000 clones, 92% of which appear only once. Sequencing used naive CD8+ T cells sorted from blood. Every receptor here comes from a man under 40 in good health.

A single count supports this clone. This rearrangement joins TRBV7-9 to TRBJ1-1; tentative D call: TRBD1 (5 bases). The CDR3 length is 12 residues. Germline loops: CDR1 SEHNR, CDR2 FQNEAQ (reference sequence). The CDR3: CAPGFRNTEAFF. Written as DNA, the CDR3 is TGTGCGCCAGGGTTCCGGAACACTGAAGCTTTCTTT.

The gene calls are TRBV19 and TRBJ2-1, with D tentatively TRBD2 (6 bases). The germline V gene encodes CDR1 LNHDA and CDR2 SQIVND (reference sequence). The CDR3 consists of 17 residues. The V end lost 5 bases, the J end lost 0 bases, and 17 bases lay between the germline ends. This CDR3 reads CASSPSLGRDSYNEQFF. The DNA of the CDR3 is TGTGCCAGTAGTCCCTCATTAGGGCGGGACTCCTACAATGAGCAGTTCTTC. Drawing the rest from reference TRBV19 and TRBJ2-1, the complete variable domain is DGGITQSPKYLFRKEGQNVTLSCEQNLNHDAMYWYRQDPGQGLRLIYYSQIVNDFQKGDIAEGYSVSREKKESFPLTVTSAQKNPTAFYLCASSPSLGRDSYNEQFFGPGTRLTVL.

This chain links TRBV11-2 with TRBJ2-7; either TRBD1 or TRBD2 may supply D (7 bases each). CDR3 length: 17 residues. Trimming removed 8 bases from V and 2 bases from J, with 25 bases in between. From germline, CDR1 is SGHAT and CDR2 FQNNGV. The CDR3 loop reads CASGSGRGGALAYEQYF. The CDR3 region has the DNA TGTGCCAGCGGCTCCGGCAGGGGGGGAGCCCTTGCCTACGAGCAGTACTTC.

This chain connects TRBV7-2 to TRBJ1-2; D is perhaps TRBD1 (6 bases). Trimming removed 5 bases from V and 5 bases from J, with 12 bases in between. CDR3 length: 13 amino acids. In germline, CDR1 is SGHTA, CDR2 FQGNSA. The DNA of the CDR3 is TGTGCCAGCAGCGCCCCGGGGGCGTATGGCTACACCTTC. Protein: CASSAPGAYGYTF.

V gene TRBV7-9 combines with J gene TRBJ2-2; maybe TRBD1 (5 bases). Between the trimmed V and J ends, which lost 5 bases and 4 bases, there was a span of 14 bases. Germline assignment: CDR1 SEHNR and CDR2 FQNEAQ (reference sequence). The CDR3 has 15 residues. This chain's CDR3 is CASSGQGIATGELFF. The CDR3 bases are TGTGCCAGCAGCGGGCAGGGTATTGCCACCGGGGAGCTGTTTTTT.

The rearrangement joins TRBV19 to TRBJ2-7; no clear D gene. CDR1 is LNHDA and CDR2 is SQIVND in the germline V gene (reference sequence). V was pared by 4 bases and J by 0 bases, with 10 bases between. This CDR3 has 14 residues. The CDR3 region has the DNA TGTGCCAGTAGTAACCGGGTTAGCTCCTACGAGCAGTACTTC. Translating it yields CASSNRVSSYEQYF.

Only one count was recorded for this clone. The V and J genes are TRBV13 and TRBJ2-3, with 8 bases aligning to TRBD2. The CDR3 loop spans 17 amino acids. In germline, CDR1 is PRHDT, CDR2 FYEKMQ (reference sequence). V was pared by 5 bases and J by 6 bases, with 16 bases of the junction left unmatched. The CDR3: CASSTLEAGVPGDTQYF. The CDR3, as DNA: TGTGCCAGCAGCACTCTAGAAGCGGGAGTTCCGGGGGATACGCAGTATTTT.

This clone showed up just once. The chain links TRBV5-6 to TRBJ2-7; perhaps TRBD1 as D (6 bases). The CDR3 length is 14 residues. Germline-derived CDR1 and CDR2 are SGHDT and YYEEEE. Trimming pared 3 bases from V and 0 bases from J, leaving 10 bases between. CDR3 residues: CASSWTVLSYEQYF. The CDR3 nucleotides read TGTGCCAGCAGCTGGACAGTCCTCTCCTACGAGCAGTACTTC.

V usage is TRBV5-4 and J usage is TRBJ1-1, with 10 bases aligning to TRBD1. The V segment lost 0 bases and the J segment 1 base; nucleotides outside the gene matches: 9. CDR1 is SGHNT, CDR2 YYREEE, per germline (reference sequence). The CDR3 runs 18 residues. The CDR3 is CASSLGTDRGRRNTEAFF. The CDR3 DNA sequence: TGTGCCAGCAGCTTGGGAACTGACAGGGGGCGACGGAACACTGAAGCTTTCTTT.

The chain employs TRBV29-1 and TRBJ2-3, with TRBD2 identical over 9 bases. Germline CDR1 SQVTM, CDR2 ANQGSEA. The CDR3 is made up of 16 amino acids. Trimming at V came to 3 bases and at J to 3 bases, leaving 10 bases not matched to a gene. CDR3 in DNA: TGCAGCGTTGAGTTTCCCCTAGCGGGATTAACAGATACGCAGTATTTT. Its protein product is CSVEFPLAGLTDTQYF.

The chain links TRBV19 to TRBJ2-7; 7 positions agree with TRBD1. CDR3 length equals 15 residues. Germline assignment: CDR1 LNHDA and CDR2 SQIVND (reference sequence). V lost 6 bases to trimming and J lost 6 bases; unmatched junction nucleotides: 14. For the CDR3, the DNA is TGTGCCAGTAGATCCACAAGGACAGGTTTAAGCGAGCAGTACTTC. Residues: CASRSTRTGLSEQYF.

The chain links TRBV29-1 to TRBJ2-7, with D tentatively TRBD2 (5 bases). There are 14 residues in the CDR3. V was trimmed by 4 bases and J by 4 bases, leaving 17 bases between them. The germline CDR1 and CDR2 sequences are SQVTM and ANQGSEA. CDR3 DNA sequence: TGCAGCGTTGTGCCACGGGGAGAGGGTTACGAGCAGTACTTC. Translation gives CSVVPRGEGYEQYF.

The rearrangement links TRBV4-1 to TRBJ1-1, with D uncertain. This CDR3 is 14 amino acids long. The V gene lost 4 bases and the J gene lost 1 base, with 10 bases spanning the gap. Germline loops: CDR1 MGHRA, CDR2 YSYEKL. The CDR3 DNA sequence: TGCGCCAGCAGCCCGAATACAGAGAACACTGAAGCTTTCTTT. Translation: CASSPNTENTEAFF.

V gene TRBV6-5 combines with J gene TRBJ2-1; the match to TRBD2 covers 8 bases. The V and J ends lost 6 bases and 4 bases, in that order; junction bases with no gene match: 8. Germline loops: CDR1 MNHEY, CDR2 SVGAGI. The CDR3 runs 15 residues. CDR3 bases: TGTGCCAGCAGGGACGGACTAGCCCGATACAATGAGCAGTTCTTC. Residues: CASRDGLARYNEQFF.

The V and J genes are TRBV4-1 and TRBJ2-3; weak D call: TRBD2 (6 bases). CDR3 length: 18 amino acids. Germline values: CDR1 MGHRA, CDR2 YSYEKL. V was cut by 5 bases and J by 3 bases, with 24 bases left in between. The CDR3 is CASSSSQLAPPGTDTQYF. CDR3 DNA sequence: TGCGCCAGCAGCTCAAGTCAGCTAGCGCCCCCGGGGACAGATACGCAGTATTTT.

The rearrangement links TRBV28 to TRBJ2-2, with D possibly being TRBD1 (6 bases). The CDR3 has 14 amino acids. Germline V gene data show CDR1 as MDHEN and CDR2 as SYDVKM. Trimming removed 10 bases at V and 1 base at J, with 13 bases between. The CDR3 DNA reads TGTGCCAATCCCGGGACAAGGAACACCGGGGAGCTGTTTTTT. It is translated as CANPGTRNTGELFF.

CDR3 protein: CATSRDIREFTYEQYF. CDR3 bases: TGTGCCACCAGCAGAGATATACGGGAGTTTACCTACGAGCAGTACTTC. V is TRBV15 and J is TRBJ2-7, with D possibly TRBD2 on 6 matching bases. The CDR3 consists of 16 residues. The germline V gene encodes CDR1 LNHNV and CDR2 YYDKDF (reference sequence). V lost 0 bases and J 2 bases, leaving 14 bases between the germline ends.

The CDR3 DNA follows: TGTGCCAGCAGCGTAGTAGTCTCTGGGGCCAACGTCCTGACTTTC. The encoded protein is CASSVVVSGANVLTF. V and J are TRBV9 and TRBJ2-6; D remains ambiguous. Trimming shortened V by 0 bases and J by 0 bases, and 4 bases separated the two germline ends. The CDR3 is 15 amino acids. The germline V gene encodes CDR1 SGDLS and CDR2 YYNGEE.

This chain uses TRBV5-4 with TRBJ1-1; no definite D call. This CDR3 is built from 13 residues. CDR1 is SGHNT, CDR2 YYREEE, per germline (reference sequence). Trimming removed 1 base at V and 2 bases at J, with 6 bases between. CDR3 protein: CASSLNRNTEAFF. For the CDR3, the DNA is TGTGCCAGCAGCTTGAATAGAAACACTGAAGCTTTCTTT.

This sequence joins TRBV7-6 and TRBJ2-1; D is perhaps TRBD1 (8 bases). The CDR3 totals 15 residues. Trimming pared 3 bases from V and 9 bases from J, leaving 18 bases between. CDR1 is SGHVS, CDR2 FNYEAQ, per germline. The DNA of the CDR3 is TGTGCCAGCAGCTTTGGGGGACAGGTAGCGGGTGAGCAGTTCTTC. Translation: CASSFGGQVAGEQFF.

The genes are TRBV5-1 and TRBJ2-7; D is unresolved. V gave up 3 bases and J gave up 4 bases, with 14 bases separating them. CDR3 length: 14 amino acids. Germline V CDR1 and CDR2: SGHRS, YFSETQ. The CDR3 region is CASSSYGENYEQYF. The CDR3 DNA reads TGCGCCAGCAGCTCATACGGAGAGAATTACGAGCAGTACTTC.

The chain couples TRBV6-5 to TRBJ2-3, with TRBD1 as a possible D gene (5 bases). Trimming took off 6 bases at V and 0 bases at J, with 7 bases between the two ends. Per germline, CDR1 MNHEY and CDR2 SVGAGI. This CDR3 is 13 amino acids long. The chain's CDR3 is CASRQASTDTQYF. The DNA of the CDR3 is TGTGCCAGCAGACAGGCTAGCACAGATACGCAGTATTTT.

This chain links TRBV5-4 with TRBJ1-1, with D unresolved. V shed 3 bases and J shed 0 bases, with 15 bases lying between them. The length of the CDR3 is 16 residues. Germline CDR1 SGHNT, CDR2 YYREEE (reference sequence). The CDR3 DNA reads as TGTGCCAGCAGCTCAAGCCCCGGTTCGATGAACACTGAAGCTTTCTTT. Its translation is CASSSSPGSMNTEAFF.

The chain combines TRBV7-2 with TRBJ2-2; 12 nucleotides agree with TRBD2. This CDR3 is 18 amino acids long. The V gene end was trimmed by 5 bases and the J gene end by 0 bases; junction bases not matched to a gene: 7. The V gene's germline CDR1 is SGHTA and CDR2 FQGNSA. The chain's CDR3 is CASSPRTSGIANTGELFF. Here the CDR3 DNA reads TGTGCCAGCAGCCCCCGGACTAGCGGGATAGCGAACACCGGGGAGCTGTTTTTT.

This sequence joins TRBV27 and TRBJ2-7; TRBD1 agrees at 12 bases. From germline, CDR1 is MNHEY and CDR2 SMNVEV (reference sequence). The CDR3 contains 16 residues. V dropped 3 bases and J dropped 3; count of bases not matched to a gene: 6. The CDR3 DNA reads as TGTGCCAGCAGTTTCTCCCGGGACAGGGGGCACTACGAGCAGTACTTC. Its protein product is CASSFSRDRGHYEQYF.

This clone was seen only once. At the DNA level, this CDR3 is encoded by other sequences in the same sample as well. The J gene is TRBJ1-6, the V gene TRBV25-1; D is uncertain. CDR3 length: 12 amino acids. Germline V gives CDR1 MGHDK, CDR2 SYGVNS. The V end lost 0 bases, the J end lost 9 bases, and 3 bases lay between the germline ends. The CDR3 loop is CASSEYRSPLHF. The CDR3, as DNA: TGTGCCAGCAGTGAATACCGTTCACCCCTCCACTTT.

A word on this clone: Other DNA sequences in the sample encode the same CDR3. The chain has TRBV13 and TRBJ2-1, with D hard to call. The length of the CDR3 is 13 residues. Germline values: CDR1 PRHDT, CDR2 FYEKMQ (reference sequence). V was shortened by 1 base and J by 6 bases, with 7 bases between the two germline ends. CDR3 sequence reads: CASSLASTNEQFF. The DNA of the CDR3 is TGTGCCAGCAGCTTAGCCTCCACCAATGAGCAGTTCTTC.

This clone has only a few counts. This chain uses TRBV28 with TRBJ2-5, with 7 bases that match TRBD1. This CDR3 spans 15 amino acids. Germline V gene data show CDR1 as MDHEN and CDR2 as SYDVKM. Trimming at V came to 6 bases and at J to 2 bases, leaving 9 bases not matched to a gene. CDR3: CASRRRDRDQETQYF. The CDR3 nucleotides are TGTGCCAGCAGACGAAGGGACAGAGATCAAGAGACCCAGTACTTC.

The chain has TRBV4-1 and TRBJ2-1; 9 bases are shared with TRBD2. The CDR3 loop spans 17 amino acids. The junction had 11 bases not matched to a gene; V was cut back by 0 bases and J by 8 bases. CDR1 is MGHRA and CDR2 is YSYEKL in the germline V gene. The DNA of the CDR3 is TGCGCCAGCAGCCAAGAACCCCCTAGCGGGGAGGACCATGAGCAGTTCTTC. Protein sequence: CASSQEPPSGEDHEQFF.